The 5 T cell receptor beta chains in this list originate from one sample, sequenced in a study of Graves' ophthalmopathy and Graves' hyperthyroidism. For repertoire sequencing, the TCR beta CDR3 regions were amplified from RNA transcripts. HTBI primers were employed in first-round RT-PCR, then a second-round multiplex PCR followed. In TCRdb, the multiplex PCR reads were re-called with MiXCR into one record per CDR3 protein. Of approximately 500,000 distinct CDR3 sequences listed, 13% to 15% are singletons. Input material: blood. The origin of the receptors is a woman in her twenties or thirties with Graves' ophthalmopathy.

A remark on this clonotype: Given a much more abundant clone one base away, this may be a read error. This sequence joins TRBV6-1 and TRBJ1-5; a possible D gene is TRBD1 (5 bases). Trimming removed 8 bases from V and 4 bases from J, with 15 bases in between. In germline, CDR1 is MNHNS, CDR2 SASEGT. This CDR3 comprises 14 residues. The CDR3 DNA reads TGTGCCAGCCTTGGGGGGTATGGGAATCAGCCCCAGCATTTT. Its protein product is CASLGGYGNQPQHF.

At least ten counts were recorded for this clonotype. V usage is TRBV4-2 and J usage is TRBJ2-7; unclear D gene. This CDR3 region has 12 residues. V shed 1 base and J shed 6 bases, with 7 bases lying between them. Germline-derived CDR1 and CDR2 are LGHNA and YNFKEQ. The CDR3: CASSQAPCEQYF. In DNA form, the CDR3 reads TGTGCCAGCAGCCAAGCCCCGTGCGAGCAGTACTTC.

This clonotype came up a few times. The chain carries TRBV2 and TRBJ1-1; D unclear. The V and J ends lost 5 bases and 0 bases respectively, with 13 bases between them. The CDR3 is made up of 15 amino acids. Per germline, CDR1 SNHLY and CDR2 FYNNEI. The CDR3 nucleotides are TGTGCCAGCAGTTTCAAATCGATCATGAACACTGAAGCTTTCTTT. It translates to CASSFKSIMNTEAFF.

This clonotype was recorded many times. The J gene is TRBJ1-1, the V gene TRBV6-5; D unclear. The CDR3 is made up of 14 amino acids. Germline CDR1 MNHEY, CDR2 SVGAGI. Trimming left V 6 bases short and J 3 bases short, with 14 bases between. The CDR3 spells CASSPGGSYTEAFF. The CDR3 coding sequence is TGTGCCAGCAGCCCCGGTGGGAGCTACACTGAAGCTTTCTTT.

This clonotype was counted many times. The V and J genes are TRBV29-1 and TRBJ1-1, with D perhaps TRBD1 (5 bases). The germline V gene encodes CDR1 SQVTM and CDR2 ANQGSEA. The V gene lost 2 bases and the J gene lost 5 bases, with 12 bases spanning the gap. CDR3 length: 13 amino acids. The CDR3 protein is CSVERGAVTEAFF. The CDR3, as DNA: TGCAGCGTTGAACGCGGGGCAGTAACTGAAGCTTTCTTT.